These 14 T cell receptor beta chains came from one sample sequenced in a study of cytomegalovirus exposure and HLA in healthy donors. The study ran its PCR with 60 Vbeta and 13 Jbeta primers. Some clones are missing from TCRdb's copy, which holds only in-frame ones; the method was immunoSEQ multiplex PCR. The listing records 100,000 to 150,000 clones. Sequencing input: PBMCs. The source of these receptors is a man between 25 and 39 years old in good health and CMV-seronegative.

The chain has TRBV2 and TRBJ1-5; D ambiguous. The CDR3 covers 14 residues. CDR1 SNHLY and CDR2 FYNNEI come from the germline V gene. V lost 1 base, J lost 0 bases, and 4 bases lay in between. CDR3 bases: TGTGCCAGCAGTGAAGGAGTTAGCAATCAGCCCCAGCATTTT. It codes for CASSEGVSNQPQHF.

This chain connects TRBV25-1 to TRBJ2-3; 8 bases map to TRBD2. The J segment lost 4 bases and the V segment lost 6 bases, leaving 6 bases of the junction unmatched. The CDR3 has 14 amino acids. CDR1 is MGHDK and CDR2 is SYGVNS in the germline V gene. CDR3: CASRRREGPDTQYF. In DNA form, the CDR3 reads TGTGCCAGCAGACGCCGGGAGGGCCCAGATACGCAGTATTTT.

The rearrangement joins TRBV4-1 to TRBJ2-7; 7 bases are shared with TRBD1. Germline V gene data show CDR1 as MGHRA and CDR2 as YSYEKL. Germline trimming cut 3 bases from V and 4 bases from J; bases unmatched to any gene: 9. The CDR3 loop spans 15 amino acids. The CDR3 DNA is TGCGCCAGCAGCCATCTGACAGGGTCGGCGTACGAGCAGTACTTC. It specifies CASSHLTGSAYEQYF.

Comment on this clone: Other DNA sequences from this sample encode an identical CDR3 as well. This chain connects TRBV29-1 to TRBJ1-1; maybe TRBD1 (6 bases). The CDR3 sequence is 14 residues long. From germline, CDR1 is SQVTM and CDR2 ANQGSEA. V dropped 1 base and J dropped 3 bases, with 12 bases sitting between them. The CDR3 region is CSVEGWGLDTEAFF. In nucleotides, the CDR3 is TGCAGCGTTGAAGGGTGGGGGCTCGACACTGAAGCTTTCTTT. The entire variable domain, with the rest obtained from reference TRBV29-1 and TRBJ1-1, is as follows: SAVISQKPSRDICQRGTSLTIQCQVDSQVTMMFWYRQQPGQSLTLIATANQGSEATYESGFVIDKFPISRPNLTFSTLTVSNMSPEDSSIYLCSVEGWGLDTEAFFGQGTRLTVV.

The chain has TRBV6-4 and TRBJ1-6; 7 bases match TRBD1. Per the germline V gene, CDR1 is MRHNA and CDR2 is SNTAGT. V lost 2 bases and J lost 7; bases outside the gene matches: 2. The CDR3 runs 14 residues. The CDR3 sequence: CASSDQGENSPLHF. The CDR3 DNA reads as TGTGCCAGCAGTGACCAGGGGGAGAATTCACCCCTCCACTTT.

The J gene is TRBJ1-2, the V gene TRBV27, with D possibly TRBD1 on 6 matching bases. Trimming took 3 bases from V and 4 from J, leaving 15 bases between them. This CDR3 is 15 amino acids long. Germline V gives CDR1 MNHEY, CDR2 SMNVEV (reference sequence). The CDR3 here is CASSFRPDSSYGYTF. In DNA form, the CDR3 reads TGTGCCAGCAGTTTCCGTCCGGACAGTTCCTATGGCTACACCTTC.

The chain employs TRBV6-5 and TRBJ1-2; D is possibly TRBD1 (5 bases). Germline assignment: CDR1 MNHEY and CDR2 SVGAGI. V was trimmed by 0 bases and J by 7 bases, leaving 9 bases between them. The CDR3 totals 13 residues. The CDR3 loop reads CASSYSGGSGYTF. CDR3 DNA: TGTGCCAGCAGTTACTCGGGGGGATCTGGCTACACCTTC.

The J gene is TRBJ1-1, the V gene TRBV18, with a tentative D call TRBD1 (5 bases). CDR3 length: 15 residues. V gave up 3 bases and J gave up 5 bases, with 16 bases separating them. Germline CDR1 KGHSH, CDR2 LQKENI. CDR3 nucleotide sequence: TGTGCCAGCTCACCTTCGTGGGGGGGAGGGACTGAAGCTTTCTTT. Residues: CASSPSWGGGTEAFF.

As for this clone: The identical CDR3 is also encoded by other nucleotide sequences in the sample. The rearrangement uses TRBV20-1 and TRBJ2-7; no clear D gene. CDR3 length: 11 amino acids. V was clipped by 1 base and J by 3 bases, with 4 bases between them. CDR1 and CDR2 (germline): DFQATT, SNEGSKA (reference sequence). CDR3 region: CSARAGYEQYF. Written as DNA, the CDR3 is TGCAGTGCTAGAGCAGGCTACGAGCAGTACTTC.

The rearrangement links TRBV4-1 to TRBJ2-5, with D tentatively TRBD2 (5 bases). Germline V gene sequence: CDR1 MGHRA, CDR2 YSYEKL. The ends were cut back, 1 base at V and 3 bases at J, with 12 bases in the middle. CDR3 length equals 15 residues. The CDR3 reads CASSQAQRQKETQYF. Written as DNA, the CDR3 is TGCGCCAGCAGCCAAGCCCAGCGGCAAAAAGAGACCCAGTACTTC.

This rearrangement joins TRBV5-4 to TRBJ1-6; D remains ambiguous. V shed 5 bases and J shed 4 bases, with 16 bases lying between them. The CDR3 is 16 amino acids. Germline CDR1 and CDR2: SGHNT and YYREEE (reference sequence). CDR3 bases: TGTGCCAGCAGTTCGGACCGGGAGGATTATAATTCACCCCTCCACTTT. Residues: CASSSDREDYNSPLHF.

The chain combines TRBV10-3 with TRBJ2-1; 9 nucleotides match TRBD2. V shed 8 bases, J shed 1 base, and the junction held 12 bases outside the gene matches. Germline V gene data show CDR1 as ENHRY and CDR2 as SYGVKD. CDR3 length equals 17 residues. CDR3 amino acids: CAIGGREGRGSYNEQFF. CDR3 in DNA: TGTGCCATCGGAGGGCGGGAGGGCCGGGGTTCCTACAATGAGCAGTTCTTC.

The V gene is TRBV28, the J gene TRBJ1-4; 10 bases line up with TRBD1. Trimming at V came to 5 bases and at J to 13 bases, leaving 16 bases not matched to a gene. This CDR3 is built from 16 residues. Germline loops: CDR1 MDHEN, CDR2 SYDVKM. The CDR3 spells CASSLNPGTGAEGLFF. The DNA for the CDR3 is TGTGCCAGCAGTCTTAATCCCGGGACAGGGGCCGAAGGACTGTTTTTT.

The J gene is TRBJ1-1, the V gene TRBV10-3; TRBD1 agrees at 9 bases. Germline V CDR1 and CDR2: ENHRY, SYGVKD. Trimming removed 2 bases from V and 8 bases from J; junction bases left unmatched: 15. This CDR3 contains 17 residues. The CDR3 nucleotides are TGTGCCATCAGTGAGCTCCGGACAGGGGCGACATCCCTAGAAGCTTTCTTT. This gives the protein CAISELRTGATSLEAFF.